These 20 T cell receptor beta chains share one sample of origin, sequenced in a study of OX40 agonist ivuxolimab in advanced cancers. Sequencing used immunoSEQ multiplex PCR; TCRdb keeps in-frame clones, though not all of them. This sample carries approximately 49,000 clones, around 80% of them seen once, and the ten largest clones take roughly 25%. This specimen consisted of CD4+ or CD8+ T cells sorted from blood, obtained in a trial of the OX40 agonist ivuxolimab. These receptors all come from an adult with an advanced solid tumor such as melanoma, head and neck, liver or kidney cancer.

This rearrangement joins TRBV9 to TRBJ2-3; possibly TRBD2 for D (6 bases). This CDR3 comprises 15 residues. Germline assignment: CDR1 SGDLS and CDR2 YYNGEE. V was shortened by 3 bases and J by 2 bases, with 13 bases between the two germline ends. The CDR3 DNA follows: TGTGCCAGCAGCGCTATCCTAGCGACCACAGATACGCAGTATTTT. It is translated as CASSAILATTDTQYF.

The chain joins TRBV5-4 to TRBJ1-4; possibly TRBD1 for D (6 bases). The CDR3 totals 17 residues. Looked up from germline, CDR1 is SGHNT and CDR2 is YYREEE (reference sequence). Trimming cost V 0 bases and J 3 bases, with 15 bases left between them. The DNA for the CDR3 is TGTGCCAGCAGCTTGGACAAGGGGGATCTCCCTAATGAAAAACTGTTTTTT. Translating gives CASSLDKGDLPNEKLFF.

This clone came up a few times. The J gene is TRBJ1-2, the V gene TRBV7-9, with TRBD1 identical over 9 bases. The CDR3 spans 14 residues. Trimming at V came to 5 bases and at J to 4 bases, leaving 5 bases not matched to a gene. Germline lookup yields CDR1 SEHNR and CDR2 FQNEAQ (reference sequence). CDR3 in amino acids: CASSEGQGLYGYTF. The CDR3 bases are TGTGCCAGCAGCGAGGGACAGGGACTCTATGGCTACACCTTC.

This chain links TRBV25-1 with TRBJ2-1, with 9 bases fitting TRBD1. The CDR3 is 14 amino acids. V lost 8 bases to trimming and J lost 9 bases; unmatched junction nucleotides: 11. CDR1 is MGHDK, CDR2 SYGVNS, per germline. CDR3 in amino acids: CASDAGQGIIEQFF. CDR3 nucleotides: TGTGCCAGCGATGCGGGACAGGGTATAATTGAGCAGTTCTTC.

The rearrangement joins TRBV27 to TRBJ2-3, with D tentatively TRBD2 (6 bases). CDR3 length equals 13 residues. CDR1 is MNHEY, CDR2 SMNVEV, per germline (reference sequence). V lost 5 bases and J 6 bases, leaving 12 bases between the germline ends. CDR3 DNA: TGTGCCAGCAGTGCCGGGACTCGGGATACGCAGTATTTT. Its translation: CASSAGTRDTQYF.

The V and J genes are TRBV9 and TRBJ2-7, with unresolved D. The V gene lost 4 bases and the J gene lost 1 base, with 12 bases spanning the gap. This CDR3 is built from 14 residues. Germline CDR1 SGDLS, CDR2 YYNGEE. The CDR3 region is CASSLGISSYEQYF. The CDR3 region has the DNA TGTGCCAGCAGCTTAGGCATCAGTTCCTACGAGCAGTACTTC.

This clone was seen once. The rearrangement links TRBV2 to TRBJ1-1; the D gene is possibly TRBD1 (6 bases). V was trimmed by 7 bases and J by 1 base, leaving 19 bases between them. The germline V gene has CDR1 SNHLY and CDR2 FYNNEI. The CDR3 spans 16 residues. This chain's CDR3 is CASKDSHQAGNTEAFF. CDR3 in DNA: TGTGCCAGCAAGGACAGTCACCAGGCGGGGAACACTGAAGCTTTCTTT.

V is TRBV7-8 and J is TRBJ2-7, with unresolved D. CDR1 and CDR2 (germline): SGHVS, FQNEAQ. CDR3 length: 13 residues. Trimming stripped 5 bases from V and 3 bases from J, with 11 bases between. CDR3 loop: CASSAPFDYEQYF. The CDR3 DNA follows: TGTGCCAGCAGCGCCCCCTTTGACTACGAGCAGTACTTC.

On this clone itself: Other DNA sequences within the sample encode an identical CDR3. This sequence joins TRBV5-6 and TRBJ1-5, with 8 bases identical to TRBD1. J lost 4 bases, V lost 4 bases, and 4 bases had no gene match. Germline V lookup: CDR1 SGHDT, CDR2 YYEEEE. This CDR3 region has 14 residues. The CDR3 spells CASSKRQGNQPQHF. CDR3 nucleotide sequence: TGTGCCAGCAGCAAGCGACAGGGGAATCAGCCCCAGCATTTT.

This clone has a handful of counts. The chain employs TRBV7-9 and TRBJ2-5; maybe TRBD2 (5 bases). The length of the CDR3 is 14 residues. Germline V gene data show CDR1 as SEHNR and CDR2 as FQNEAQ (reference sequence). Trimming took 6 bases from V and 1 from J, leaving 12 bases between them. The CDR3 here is CASSPDGLQETQYF. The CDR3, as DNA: TGTGCCAGCAGTCCGGACGGACTCCAAGAGACCCAGTACTTC.

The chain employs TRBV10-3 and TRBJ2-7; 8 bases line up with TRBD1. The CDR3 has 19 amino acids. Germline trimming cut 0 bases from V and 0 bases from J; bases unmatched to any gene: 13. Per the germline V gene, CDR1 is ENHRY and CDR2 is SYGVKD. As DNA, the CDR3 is TGTGCCATCAGTGAGTCAGGGACCGGACAGGGCCCTACCTCCTACGAGCAGTACTTC. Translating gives CAISESGTGQGPTSYEQYF.

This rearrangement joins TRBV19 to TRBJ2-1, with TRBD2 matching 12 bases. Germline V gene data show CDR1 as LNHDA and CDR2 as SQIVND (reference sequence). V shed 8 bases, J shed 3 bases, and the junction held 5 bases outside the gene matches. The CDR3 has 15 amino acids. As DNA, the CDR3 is TGTGCCAGTGGCAGACTAGCGGGAGACTACAATGAGCAGTTCTTC. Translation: CASGRLAGDYNEQFF.

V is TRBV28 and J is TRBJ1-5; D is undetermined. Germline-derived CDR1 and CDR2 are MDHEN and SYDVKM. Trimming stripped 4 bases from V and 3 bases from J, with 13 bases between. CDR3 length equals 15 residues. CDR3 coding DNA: TGTGCCAGCAGTTCAGCCTCGGATTTCAATCAGCCCCAGCATTTT. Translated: CASSSASDFNQPQHF.

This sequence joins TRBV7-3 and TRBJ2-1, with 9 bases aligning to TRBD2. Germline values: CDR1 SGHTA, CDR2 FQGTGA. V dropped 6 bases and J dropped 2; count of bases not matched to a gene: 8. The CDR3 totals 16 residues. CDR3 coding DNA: TGTGCCAGCAGTCACCTTAGCGGGAGCCCCTACAATGAGCAGTTCTTC. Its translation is CASSHLSGSPYNEQFF. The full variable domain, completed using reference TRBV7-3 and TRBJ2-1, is GAGVSQTPSNKVTEKGKYVELRCDPISGHTALYWYRQSLGQGPEFLIYFQGTGAADDSGLPNDRFFAVRPEGSVSTLKIQRTERGDSAVYLCASSHLSGSPYNEQFFGPGTRLTVL.

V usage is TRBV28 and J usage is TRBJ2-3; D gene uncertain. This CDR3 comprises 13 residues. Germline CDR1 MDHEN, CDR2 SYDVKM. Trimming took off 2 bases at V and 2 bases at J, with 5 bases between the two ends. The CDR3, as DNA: TGTGCCAGCAGTTTAAAAGACACAGATACGCAGTATTTT. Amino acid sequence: CASSLKDTDTQYF.

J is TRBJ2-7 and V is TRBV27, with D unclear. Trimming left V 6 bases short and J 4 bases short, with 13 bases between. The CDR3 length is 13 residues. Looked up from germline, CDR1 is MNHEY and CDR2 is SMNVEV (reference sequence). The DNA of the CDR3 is TGTGCCAGCAGCCTACGGAATATGTACGAGCAGTACTTC. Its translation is CASSLRNMYEQYF.

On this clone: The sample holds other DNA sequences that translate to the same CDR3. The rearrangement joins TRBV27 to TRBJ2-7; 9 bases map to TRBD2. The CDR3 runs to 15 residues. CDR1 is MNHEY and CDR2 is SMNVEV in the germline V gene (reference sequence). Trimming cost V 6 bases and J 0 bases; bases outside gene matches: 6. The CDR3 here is CASRGTSGSSYEQYF. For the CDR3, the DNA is TGTGCCAGCAGGGGTACTAGCGGGTCCTCCTACGAGCAGTACTTC.

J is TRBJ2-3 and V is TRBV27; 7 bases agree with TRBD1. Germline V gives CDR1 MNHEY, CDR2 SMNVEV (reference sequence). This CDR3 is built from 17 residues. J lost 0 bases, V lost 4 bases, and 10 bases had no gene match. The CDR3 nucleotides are TGTGCCAGCAGTTCCTTAGGGGGCTTATTTAGCACAGATACGCAGTATTTT. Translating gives CASSSLGGLFSTDTQYF.

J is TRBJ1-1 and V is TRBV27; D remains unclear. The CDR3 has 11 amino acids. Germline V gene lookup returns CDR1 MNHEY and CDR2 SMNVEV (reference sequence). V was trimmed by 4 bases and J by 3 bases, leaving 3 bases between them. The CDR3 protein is CASSSYTEAFF. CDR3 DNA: TGTGCCAGCAGTTCGTACACTGAAGCTTTCTTT.

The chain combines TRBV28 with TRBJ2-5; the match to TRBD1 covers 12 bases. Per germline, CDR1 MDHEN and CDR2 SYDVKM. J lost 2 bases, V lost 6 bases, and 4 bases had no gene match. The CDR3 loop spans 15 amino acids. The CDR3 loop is CASRRDRGRQETQYF. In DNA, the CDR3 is TGTGCCAGCAGACGGGACAGGGGGCGGCAAGAGACCCAGTACTTC.